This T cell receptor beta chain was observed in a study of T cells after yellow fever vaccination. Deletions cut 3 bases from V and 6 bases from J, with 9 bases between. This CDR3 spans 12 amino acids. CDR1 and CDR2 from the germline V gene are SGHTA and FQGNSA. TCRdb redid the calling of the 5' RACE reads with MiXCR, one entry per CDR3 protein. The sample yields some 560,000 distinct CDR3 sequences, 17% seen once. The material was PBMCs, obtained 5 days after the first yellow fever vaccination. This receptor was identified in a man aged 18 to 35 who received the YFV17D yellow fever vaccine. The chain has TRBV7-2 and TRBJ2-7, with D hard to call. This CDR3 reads CASSFQASEQYF. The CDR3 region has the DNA TGTGCCAGCAGCTTCCAGGCCTCCGAGCAGTACTTC.